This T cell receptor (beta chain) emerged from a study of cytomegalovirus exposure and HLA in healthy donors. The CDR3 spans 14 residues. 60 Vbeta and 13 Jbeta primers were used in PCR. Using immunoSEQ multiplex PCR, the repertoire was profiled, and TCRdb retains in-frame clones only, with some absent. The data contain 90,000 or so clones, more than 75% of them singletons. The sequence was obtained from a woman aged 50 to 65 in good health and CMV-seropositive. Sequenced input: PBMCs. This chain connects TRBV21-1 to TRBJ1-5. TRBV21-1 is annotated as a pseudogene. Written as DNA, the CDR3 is TGTGCCAGCAGGCGTGATTTTAGCAATCAGCCCCAGCATTTT. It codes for CASRRDFSNQPQHF.